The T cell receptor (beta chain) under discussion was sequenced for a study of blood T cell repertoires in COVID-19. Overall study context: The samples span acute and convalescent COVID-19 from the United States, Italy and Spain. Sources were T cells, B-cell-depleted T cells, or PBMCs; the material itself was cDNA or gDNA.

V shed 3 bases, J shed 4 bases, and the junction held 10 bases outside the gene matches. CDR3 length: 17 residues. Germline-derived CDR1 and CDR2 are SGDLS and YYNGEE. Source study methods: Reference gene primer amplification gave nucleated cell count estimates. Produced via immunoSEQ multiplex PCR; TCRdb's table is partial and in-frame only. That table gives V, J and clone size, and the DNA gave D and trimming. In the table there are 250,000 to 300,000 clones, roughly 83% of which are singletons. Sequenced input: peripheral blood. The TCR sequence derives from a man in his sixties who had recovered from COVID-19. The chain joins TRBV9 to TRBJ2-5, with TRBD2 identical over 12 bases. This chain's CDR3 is CASSAAGLAGGLETQYF. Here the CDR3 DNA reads TGTGCCAGCAGCGCGGCGGGGCTAGCGGGGGGGCTAGAGACCCAGTACTTC.